This is a list of T cell receptor beta chains from one sample in a study of cytomegalovirus exposure and HLA in healthy donors. Using immunoSEQ multiplex PCR, the repertoire was profiled, and TCRdb retains in-frame clones only, with some absent. In the table there are under 150,000 clones, around 72% of which are singletons. Sequencing was done on a sample of PBMCs. These receptors were taken from a man aged 35-49 years in good health and CMV-seronegative. CDR3s include the opening cysteine and the closing phenylalanine or tryptophan. The D gene is left open where the match is weak. Not all rows give a size; the values are once, few, many and, for expanded clones, a class.

clone_size j_call d_call v_call cdr3_aa cdr3_nt
once TRBJ1-2 TRBD1 TRBV29-1 CSAGTGTDYGYTF TGCAGCGCAGGGACAGGGACGGACTATGGCTACACCTTC
- TRBJ2-7 TRBD2 TRBV19 CASSAGLAGLTYEQYF TGTGCCAGTAGTGCCGGACTAGCGGGTCTTACCTACGAGCAGTACTTC
- TRBJ2-7 - TRBV19 CASSPVGGSYEQYF TGTGCCAGTAGCCCCGTTGGAGGGTCCTACGAGCAGTACTTC
few TRBJ2-5 - TRBV2 CASRGVPPTQYF TGTGCCAGCAGGGGCGTCCCCCCGACCCAGTACTTC
few TRBJ2-7 - TRBV7-9 CASSPPGGGYEQYF TGTGCCAGCAGCCCCCCGGGTGGAGGCTACGAGCAGTACTTC
- TRBJ1-1 TRBD1 TRBV5-8 CASSLGQGMNTEAFF TGTGCCAGCAGCTTGGGACAGGGAATGAACACTGAAGCTTTCTTT
- TRBJ2-1 TRBD2 TRBV19 CASSTKAGVLNNEQFF TGTGCCAGTAGTACGAAAGCGGGAGTTCTCAACAATGAGCAGTTCTTC
- TRBJ2-7 - TRBV6-1 CASRIVGAEQYF TGTGCCAGCAGAATAGTTGGTGCCGAGCAGTACTTC
- TRBJ2-3 - TRBV5-6 CASSLDRTTDTQYF TGTGCCAGCAGCTTGGACAGGACCACAGATACGCAGTATTTT
- TRBJ2-7 TRBD2 TRBV5-6 CASSWEGYEQYF TGTGCCAGCAGCTGGGAGGGGTACGAGCAGTACTTC
- TRBJ2-2 TRBD2 TRBV9 CASSVGGGSGELFF TGTGCCAGCAGCGTAGGGGGGGGGTCCGGGGAGCTGTTTTTT
few TRBJ1-6 - TRBV27 CASSMTVFGSPLHF TGTGCCAGCAGTATGACAGTGTTCGGTTCACCCCTCCACTTT
- TRBJ2-7 TRBD2 TRBV7-8 CASSLALAVYEQYF TGTGCCAGCAGCTTAGCTCTAGCGGTATACGAGCAGTACTTC
- TRBJ2-7 - TRBV7-2 CASSTDSGSDEQYF TGTGCCAGCAGCACTGATTCAGGGTCAGACGAGCAGTACTTC
- TRBJ2-2 - TRBV6-5 CASTRAGANTGELFF TGTGCCAGCACCCGTGCGGGCGCGAACACCGGGGAGCTGTTTTTT
- TRBJ2-7 - TRBV7-8 CASSLVLDYEQYF TGTGCCAGCAGCTTAGTTCTCGACTACGAGCAGTACTTC
- TRBJ2-5 TRBD2 TRBV6-5 CASRASGQETQYF TGTGCCAGCAGAGCTAGCGGTCAAGAGACCCAGTACTTC
once TRBJ2-7 - TRBV4-1 CASSQDPRLDEQYF TGCGCCAGCAGCCAAGACCCCCGGTTGGACGAGCAGTACTTC
few TRBJ2-7 - TRBV4-1 CASSQGPAIGSRSYEQYF TGCGCCAGCAGCCAAGGACCCGCAATCGGGAGCCGGTCCTACGAGCAGTACTTC
- TRBJ2-5 - TRBV9 CASSTRGRQETQYF TGTGCCAGCAGCACCCGGGGGAGACAAGAGACCCAGTACTTC
- TRBJ2-6 - TRBV7-9 CASSPGLVVGANVLTF TGTGCCAGCAGTCCGGGGTTGGTAGTAGGGGCCAACGTCCTGACTTTC
- TRBJ1-1 - TRBV4-1 CASSQTRGLTEAFF TGCGCCAGCAGCCAGACCAGGGGATTAACTGAAGCTTTCTTT
few TRBJ2-1 - TRBV2 CASSARQGHKSNEQFF TGTGCCAGCAGTGCCCGGCAGGGGCATAAATCCAATGAGCAGTTCTTC
- TRBJ2-5 TRBD2 TRBV7-9 CSSSFQQTRGDF TGTTCCAGCAGCTTCCAGCAGACTCGGGGGGACTTC
- TRBJ2-7 - TRBV21-1 CASRSYEQYF TGTGCCAGCCGATCCTACGAGCAGTACTTC
- TRBJ2-3 TRBD2 TRBV5-5 CASSPGLAATDTQYF TGTGCCAGCAGCCCCGGACTAGCGGCCACAGATACGCAGTATTTT
- TRBJ2-7 TRBD2 TRBV30 CAWKFSASGFEQYF TGTGCCTGGAAATTTTCGGCTAGCGGGTTTGAGCAGTACTTC
- TRBJ1-3 - TRBV5-1 CASSLGPPESGNTIYF TGCGCCAGCAGCTTGGGGCCCCCTGAATCTGGAAACACCATATATTTT
- TRBJ2-7 - TRBV9 CASSPSGRGYEQYF TGTGCCAGCAGCCCCTCAGGCAGGGGCTACGAGCAGTACTTC
- TRBJ2-1 - TRBV7-9 CASSKPRDTLYYNEQFF TGTGCCAGCAGCAAACCCCGGGACACACTATACTACAATGAGCAGTTCTTC
- TRBJ1-4 TRBD1 TRBV7-2 CASSFGQGEKLFF TGTGCCAGCAGCTTTGGACAGGGGGAAAAACTGTTTTTT
few TRBJ1-1 - TRBV5-6 CASSGGDTNTEAFF TGTGCCAGCAGCGGGGGGGATACGAACACTGAAGCTTTCTTT
- TRBJ1-2 - TRBV6-1 CASWVDKGFYGYTF TGTGCCAGCTGGGTGGACAAGGGGTTCTATGGCTACACCTTC
- TRBJ1-4 TRBD1 TRBV19 CASSDSTGASEKLFF TGTGCCAGTAGTGACTCGACAGGGGCGAGTGAAAAACTGTTTTTT
- TRBJ2-2 TRBD2 TRBV7-9 CAGRVAGTNTGELFF TGTGCCGGGAGAGTAGCGGGGACGAACACCGGGGAGCTGTTTTTT
- TRBJ1-4 - TRBV7-9 CASSPRAATNEKLFF TGTGCCAGCAGCCCGAGAGCTGCAACTAATGAAAAACTGTTTTTT
- TRBJ1-5 - TRBV28 CASSLGGVNQPQHF TGTGCCAGCAGTTTAGGGGGGGTCAATCAGCCCCAGCATTTT
- TRBJ2-2 - TRBV9 CASSVVTGGELFF TGTGCCAGCAGCGTAGTGACTGGCGGGGAGCTGTTTTTT
- TRBJ1-6 - TRBV7-9 CASSLQGQGNSPLHF TGTGCCAGCAGCTTACAAGGGCAGGGAAATTCACCCCTCCACTTT
few TRBJ2-1 TRBD2 TRBV7-8 CASSLSAGSNEQFF TGTGCCAGCAGCTTGTCAGCGGGGTCCAATGAGCAGTTCTTC
- TRBJ2-7 TRBD1 TRBV6-5 CASSYTRDRLGEQYF TGTGCCAGCAGTTACACAAGGGACAGGTTGGGCGAGCAGTACTTC
- TRBJ2-7 - TRBV28 CASSFGYEQYF TGTGCCAGCAGTTTCGGGTACGAGCAGTACTTC